These 7 T cell receptor beta chains originate from one sample sequenced in a study of blood T cell repertoires in COVID-19. Here immunoSEQ multiplex PCR was the method, and the copy in TCRdb shows in-frame clones only, minus some. Seen here are about 150,000 clones, around 83% observed once, and the top ten hold around 19%. The specimen sequenced was peripheral blood. These receptor sequences come from a woman aged 70 to 79 who had recovered from COVID-19.

This clone was detected once. CDR3 sequence reads: CARLGLAGVGQETQYF. Written as DNA, the CDR3 is TGTGCTAGACTTGGACTAGCGGGAGTGGGACAAGAGACCCAGTACTTC. This chain uses TRBV9 with TRBJ2-5; 13 bases match TRBD2. This CDR3 region has 16 residues. Per germline, CDR1 SGDLS and CDR2 YYNGEE.

The rearrangement links TRBV27 to TRBJ1-5, with TRBD1 matching 8 bases. This CDR3 is built from 17 residues. Unmatched junction bases numbered 15, after V lost 5 bases and J lost 6 bases. Germline CDR1 is MNHEY and CDR2 is SMNVEV (reference sequence). The CDR3 spells CASSPLGRQGKGQPQHF. CDR3 DNA sequence: TGTGCCAGCAGTCCCCTCGGAAGACAGGGGAAAGGTCAGCCCCAGCATTTT.

The genes are TRBV5-1 and TRBJ2-5; 8 bases map to TRBD1. Trimming took 4 bases from V and 1 from J; bases not matched to a gene: 9. The germline V gene has CDR1 SGHRS and CDR2 YFSETQ. CDR3 length: 16 amino acids. CDR3 sequence (DNA): TGCGCCAGCAGCCCCCGGGACAGGAGCTTCCAAGAGACCCAGTACTTC. Translated: CASSPRDRSFQETQYF.

The V and J genes are TRBV21-1 and TRBJ2-7; the D call in the table, TRBD1, was not verified against the DNA. TRBV21-1 is a pseudogene. There are 10 residues in the CDR3. The CDR3 DNA follows: TGTGCCAGCAAGGGGGACGAGCAGTACTTC. It specifies CASKGDEQYF.

This clone was picked up a small number of times. This chain uses TRBV24-1 with TRBJ2-1; 8 positions match TRBD1. The J segment lost 5 bases and the V segment lost 8 bases, leaving 4 bases of the junction unmatched. In germline, CDR1 is KGHDR, CDR2 SFDVKD. The CDR3 runs 13 residues. CDR3: CATKGQDHNEQFF. CDR3 sequence (DNA): TGTGCCACCAAGGGACAGGACCACAATGAGCAGTTCTTC.

This clone was detected only a few times. V usage is TRBV19 and J usage is TRBJ2-1; D may be TRBD2 (5 bases). In germline, CDR1 is LNHDA, CDR2 SQIVND (reference sequence). The length of the CDR3 is 12 residues. V lost 3 bases to trimming and J lost 9 bases, with 9 bases between them. The chain's CDR3 is CASSIGGSEQFF. The CDR3 nucleotides are TGTGCCAGTAGTATCGGTGGGAGTGAGCAGTTCTTC.

The sample holds a few counts of this clone. The chain combines TRBV10-3 with TRBJ2-7; D remains unclear. The CDR3 is made up of 12 amino acids. CDR1 is ENHRY and CDR2 is SYGVKD in the germline V gene. V was clipped by 7 bases and J by 0 bases, with 7 bases between them. The CDR3 nucleotides read TGTGCCATCATGGCCAGCTCCTACGAGCAGTACTTC. It codes for CAIMASSYEQYF.